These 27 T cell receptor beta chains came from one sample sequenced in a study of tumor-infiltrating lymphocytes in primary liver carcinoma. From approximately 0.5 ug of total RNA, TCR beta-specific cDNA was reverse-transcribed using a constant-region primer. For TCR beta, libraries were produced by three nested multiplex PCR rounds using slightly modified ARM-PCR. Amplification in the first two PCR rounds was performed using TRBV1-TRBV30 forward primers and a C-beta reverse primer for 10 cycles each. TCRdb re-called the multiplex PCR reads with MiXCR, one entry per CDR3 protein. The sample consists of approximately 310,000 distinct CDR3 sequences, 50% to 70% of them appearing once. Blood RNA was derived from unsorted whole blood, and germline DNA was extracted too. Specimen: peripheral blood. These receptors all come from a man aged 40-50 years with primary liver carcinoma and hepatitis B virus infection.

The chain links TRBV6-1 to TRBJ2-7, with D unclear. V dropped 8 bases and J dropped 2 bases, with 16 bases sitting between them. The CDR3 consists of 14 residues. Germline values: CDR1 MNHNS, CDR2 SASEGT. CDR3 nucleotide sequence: TGTGCCAGCCTGGTGACCATAACCGCCTACGAGCAGTACTTC. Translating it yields CASLVTITAYEQYF.

CDR3 nucleotides: TGTGCCAGCAGTACCCGGGACAGGGGTGACTCACCCCTCCACTTT. It encodes CASSTRDRGDSPLHF. V and J are TRBV2 and TRBJ1-6, with 10 positions matching TRBD1. The CDR3 sequence is 15 residues long. The germline gives CDR1 SNHLY, CDR2 FYNNEI. V was clipped by 5 bases and J by 10 bases; unmatched bases: 8.

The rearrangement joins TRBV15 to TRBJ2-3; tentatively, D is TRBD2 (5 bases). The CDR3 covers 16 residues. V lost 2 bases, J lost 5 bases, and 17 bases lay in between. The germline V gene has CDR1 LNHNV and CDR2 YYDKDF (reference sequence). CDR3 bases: TGTGCCACCAGCAGAAACGTACGGGAAGGCATAGATACGCAGTATTTT. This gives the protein CATSRNVREGIDTQYF. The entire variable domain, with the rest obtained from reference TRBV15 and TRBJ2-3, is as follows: DAMVIQNPRYQVTQFGKPVTLSCSQTLNHNVMYWYQQKSSQAPKLLFHYYDKDFNNEADTPDNFQSRRPNTSFCFLDIRSPGLGDTAMYLCATSRNVREGIDTQYFGPGTRLTVL.

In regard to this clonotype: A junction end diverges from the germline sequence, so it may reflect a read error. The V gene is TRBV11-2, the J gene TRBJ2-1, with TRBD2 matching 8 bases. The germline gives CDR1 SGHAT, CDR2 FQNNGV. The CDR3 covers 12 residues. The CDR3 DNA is TGTTCCAGCAGCTTAGCGGGGACTTGGCAGTTCTTC. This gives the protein CSSSLAGTWQFF.

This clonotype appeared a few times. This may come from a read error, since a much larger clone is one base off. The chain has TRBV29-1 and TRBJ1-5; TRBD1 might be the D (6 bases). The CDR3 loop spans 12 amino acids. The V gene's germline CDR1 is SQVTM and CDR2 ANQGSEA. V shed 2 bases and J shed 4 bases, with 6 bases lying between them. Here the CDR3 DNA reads TGCAGCGTTGAACAGGGGAATCAGCCCCAGCATTTT. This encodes CSVEQGNQPQHF.

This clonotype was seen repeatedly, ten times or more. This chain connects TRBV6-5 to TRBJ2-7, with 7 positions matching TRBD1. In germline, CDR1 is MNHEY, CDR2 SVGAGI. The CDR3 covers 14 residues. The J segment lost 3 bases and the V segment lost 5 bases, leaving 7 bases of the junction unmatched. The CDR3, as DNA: TGTGCCAGCAGTCCGACGGGACAGATCTACGAGCAGTACTTC. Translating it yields CASSPTGQIYEQYF.

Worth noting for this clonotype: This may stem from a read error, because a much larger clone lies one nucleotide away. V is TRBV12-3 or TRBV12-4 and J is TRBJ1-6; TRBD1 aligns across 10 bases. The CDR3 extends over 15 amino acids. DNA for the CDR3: TGTGCCGGCAGTTCCGGGACAGGGGTTTATTCACCCCTCCACTTT. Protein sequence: CAGSSGTGVYSPLHF.

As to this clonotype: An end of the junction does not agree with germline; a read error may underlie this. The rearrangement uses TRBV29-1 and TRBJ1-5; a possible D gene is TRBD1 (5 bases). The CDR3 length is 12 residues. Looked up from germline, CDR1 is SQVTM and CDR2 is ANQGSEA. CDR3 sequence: CSVGDWNQSQHF. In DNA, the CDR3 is TGTAGCGTTGGGGACTGGAATCAGTCCCAGCATTTT.

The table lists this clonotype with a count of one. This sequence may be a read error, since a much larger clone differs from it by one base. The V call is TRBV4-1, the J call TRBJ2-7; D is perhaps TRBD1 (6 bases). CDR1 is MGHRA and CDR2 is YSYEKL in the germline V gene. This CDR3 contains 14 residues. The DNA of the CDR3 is TGCGCCAGCAGCCAAACCAGGGGCCTCTACGATCAGTACTTC. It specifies CASSQTRGLYDQYF.

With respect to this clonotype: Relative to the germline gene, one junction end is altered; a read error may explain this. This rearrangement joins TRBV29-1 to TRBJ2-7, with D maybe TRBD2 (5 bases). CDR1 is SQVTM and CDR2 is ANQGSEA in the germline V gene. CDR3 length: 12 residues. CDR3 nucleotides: TGTAGCGTTGTGGGGAAATCGGAGGAGCAGTACTTC. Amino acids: CSVVGKSEEQYF.

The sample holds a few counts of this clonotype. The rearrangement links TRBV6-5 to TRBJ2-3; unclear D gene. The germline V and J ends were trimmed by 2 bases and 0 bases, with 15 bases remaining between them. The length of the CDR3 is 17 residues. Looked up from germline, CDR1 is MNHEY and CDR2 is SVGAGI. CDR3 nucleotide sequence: TGTGCCAGCAGTTACCCACCCCAGGCGGTGAGCACAGATACGCAGTATTTT. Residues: CASSYPPQAVSTDTQYF.

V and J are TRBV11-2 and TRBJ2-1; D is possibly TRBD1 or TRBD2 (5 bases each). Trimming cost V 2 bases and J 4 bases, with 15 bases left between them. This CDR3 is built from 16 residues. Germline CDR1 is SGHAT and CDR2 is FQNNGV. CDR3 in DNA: TGTGCCAGCAGCTTATGGGGGAGCCATTCATACAATGAGCAGTTCTTC. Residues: CASSLWGSHSYNEQFF.

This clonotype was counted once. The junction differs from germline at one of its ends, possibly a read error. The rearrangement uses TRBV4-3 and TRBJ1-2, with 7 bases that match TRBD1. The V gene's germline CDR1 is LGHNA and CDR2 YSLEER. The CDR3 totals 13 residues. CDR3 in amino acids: CAISQDRVQGCTF. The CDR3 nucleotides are TGCGCCATCAGCCAAGACAGGGTACAAGGCTGCACTTTC.

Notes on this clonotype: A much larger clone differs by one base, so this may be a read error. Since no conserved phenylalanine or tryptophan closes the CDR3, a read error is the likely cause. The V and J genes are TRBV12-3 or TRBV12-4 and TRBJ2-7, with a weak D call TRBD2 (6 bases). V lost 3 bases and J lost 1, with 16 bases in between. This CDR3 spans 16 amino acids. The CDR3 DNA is TGTGCCAGCAGTTTTAAAGAAGCGGGCATTTCCTACGAGCAGTACCTC. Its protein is CASSFKEAGISYEQYL.

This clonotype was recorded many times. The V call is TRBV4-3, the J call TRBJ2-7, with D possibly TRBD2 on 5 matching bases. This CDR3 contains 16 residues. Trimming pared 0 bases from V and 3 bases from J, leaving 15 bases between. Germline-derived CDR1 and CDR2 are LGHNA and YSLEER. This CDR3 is CASSQDLLEGYYEQYF. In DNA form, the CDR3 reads TGCGCCAGCAGCCAAGATCTACTAGAAGGCTACTACGAGCAGTACTTC.

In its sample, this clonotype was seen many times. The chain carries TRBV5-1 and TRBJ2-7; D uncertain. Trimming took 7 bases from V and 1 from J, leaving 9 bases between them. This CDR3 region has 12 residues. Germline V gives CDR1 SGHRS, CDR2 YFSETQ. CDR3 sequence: CASSDTSYEQYF. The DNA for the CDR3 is TGCGCCAGCTCCGACACTTCCTACGAGCAGTACTTC.

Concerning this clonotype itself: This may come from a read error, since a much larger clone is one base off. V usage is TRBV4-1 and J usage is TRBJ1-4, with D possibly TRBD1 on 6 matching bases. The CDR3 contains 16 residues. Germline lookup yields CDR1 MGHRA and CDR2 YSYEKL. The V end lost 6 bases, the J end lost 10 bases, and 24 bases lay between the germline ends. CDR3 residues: CASRPGARGIGGKLFF. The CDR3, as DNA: TGCGCCAGCAGGCCGGGGGCGAGGGGAATTGGAGGAAAACTGTTTTTT.

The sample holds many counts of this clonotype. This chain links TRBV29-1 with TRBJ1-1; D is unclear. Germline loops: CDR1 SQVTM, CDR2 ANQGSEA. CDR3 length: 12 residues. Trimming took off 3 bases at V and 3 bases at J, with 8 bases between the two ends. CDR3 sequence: CSVDPGDTEAFF. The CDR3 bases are TGCAGCGTTGATCCCGGGGACACTGAAGCTTTCTTT.

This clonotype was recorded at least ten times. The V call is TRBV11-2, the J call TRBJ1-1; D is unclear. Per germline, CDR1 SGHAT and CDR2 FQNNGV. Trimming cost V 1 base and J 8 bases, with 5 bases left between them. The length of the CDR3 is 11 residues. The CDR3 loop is CASSLVGEAFF. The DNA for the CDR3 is TGTGCCAGCAGCTTAGTGGGGGAAGCTTTCTTT.

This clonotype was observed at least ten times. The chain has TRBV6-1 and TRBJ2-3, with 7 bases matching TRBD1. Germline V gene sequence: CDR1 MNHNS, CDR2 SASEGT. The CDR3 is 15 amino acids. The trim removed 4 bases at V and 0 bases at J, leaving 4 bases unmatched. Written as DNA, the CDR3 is TGTGCCAGCAGTGTTGACAGGGTCAGCACAGATACGCAGTATTTT. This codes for CASSVDRVSTDTQYF.

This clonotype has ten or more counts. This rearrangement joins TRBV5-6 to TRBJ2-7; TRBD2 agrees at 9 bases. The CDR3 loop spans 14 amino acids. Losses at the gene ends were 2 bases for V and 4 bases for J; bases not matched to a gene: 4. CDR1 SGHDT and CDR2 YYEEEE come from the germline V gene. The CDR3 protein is CASSFPGLAYEQYF. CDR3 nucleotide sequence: TGTGCCAGCAGCTTCCCGGGACTAGCATACGAGCAGTACTTC. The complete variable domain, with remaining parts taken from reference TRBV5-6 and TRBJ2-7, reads DAGVTQSPTHLIKTRGQQVTLRCSPKSGHDTVSWYQQALGQGPQFIFQYYEEEERQRGNFPDRFSGHQFPNYSSELNVNALLLGDSALYLCASSFPGLAYEQYFGPGTRLTVT.

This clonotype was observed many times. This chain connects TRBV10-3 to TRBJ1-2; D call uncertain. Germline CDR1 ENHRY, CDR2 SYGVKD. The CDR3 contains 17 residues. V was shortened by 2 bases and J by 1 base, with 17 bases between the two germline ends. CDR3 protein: CAISESPVEAINYGYTF. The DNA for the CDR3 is TGTGCCATCAGTGAGAGTCCGGTTGAGGCGATTAACTATGGCTACACCTTC.

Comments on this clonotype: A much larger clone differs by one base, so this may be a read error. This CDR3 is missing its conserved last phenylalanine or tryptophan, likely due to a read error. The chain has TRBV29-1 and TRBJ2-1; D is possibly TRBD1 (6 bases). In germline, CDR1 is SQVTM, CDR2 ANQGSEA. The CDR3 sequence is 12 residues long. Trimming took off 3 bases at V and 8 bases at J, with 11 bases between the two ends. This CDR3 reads CSVDRGFDEQFL. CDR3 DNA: TGCAGCGTTGACAGGGGCTTCGATGAGCAGTTCTTA.

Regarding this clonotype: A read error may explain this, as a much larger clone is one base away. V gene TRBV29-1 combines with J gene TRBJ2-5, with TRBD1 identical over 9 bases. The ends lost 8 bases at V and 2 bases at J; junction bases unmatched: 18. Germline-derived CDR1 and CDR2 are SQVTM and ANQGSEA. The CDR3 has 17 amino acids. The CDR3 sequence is CSTVQGAIAGPQETQYF. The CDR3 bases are TGCAGCACCGTACAGGGGGCTATTGCGGGACCTCAAGAGACCCAGTACTTC.

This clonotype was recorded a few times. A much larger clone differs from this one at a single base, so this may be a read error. CDR3 nucleotides: TGTGTCAGCAGATCGACAGGGGACGGAAACACCATATATTTT. Its protein is CVSRSTGDGNTIYF. The rearrangement links TRBV12-3 or TRBV12-4 to TRBJ1-3; the match to TRBD1 covers 8 bases. The length of the CDR3 is 14 residues.

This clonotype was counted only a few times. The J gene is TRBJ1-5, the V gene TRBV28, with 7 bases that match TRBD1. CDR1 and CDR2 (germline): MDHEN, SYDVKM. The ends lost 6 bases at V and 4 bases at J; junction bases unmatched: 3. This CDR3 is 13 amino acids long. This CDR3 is CASREQGNQPQHF. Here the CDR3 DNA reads TGTGCCAGCAGGGAACAGGGGAATCAGCCCCAGCATTTT.

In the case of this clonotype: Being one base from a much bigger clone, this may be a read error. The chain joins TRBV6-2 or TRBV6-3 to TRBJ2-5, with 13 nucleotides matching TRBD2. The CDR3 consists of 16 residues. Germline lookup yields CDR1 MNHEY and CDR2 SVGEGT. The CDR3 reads CASSYPGLAGQETQHF. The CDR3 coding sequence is TGTGCCAGCAGTTACCCGGGACTAGCGGGACAAGAGACCCAGCACTTC.